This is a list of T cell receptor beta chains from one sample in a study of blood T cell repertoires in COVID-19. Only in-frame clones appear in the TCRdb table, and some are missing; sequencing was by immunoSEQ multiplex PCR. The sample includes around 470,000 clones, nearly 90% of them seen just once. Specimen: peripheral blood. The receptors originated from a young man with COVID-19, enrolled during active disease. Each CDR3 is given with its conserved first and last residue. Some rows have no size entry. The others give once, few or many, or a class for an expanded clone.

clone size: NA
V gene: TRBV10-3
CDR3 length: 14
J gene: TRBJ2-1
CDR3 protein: CATESGDTYNEQFF

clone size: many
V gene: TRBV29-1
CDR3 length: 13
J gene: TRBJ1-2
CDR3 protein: CSVSPGQGGGYTF

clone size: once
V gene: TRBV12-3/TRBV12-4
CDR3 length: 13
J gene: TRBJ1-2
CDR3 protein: CASALQGAGGYTF

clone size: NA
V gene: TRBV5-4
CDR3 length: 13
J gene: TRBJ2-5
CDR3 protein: CASSLDSQETQYF

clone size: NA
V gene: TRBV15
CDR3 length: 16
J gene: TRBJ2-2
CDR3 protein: CATSRVHTGGTGELFF

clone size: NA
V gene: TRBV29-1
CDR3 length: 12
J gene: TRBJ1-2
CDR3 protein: CSVGDSNYGYTF

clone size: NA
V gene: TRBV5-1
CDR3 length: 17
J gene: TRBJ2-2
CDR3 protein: CASSLSRTSFVTGELFF

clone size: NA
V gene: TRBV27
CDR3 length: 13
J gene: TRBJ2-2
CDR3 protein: CASTFYIGGELFF

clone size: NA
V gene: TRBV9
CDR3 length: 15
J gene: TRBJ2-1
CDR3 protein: CASSALAGGQDEQFF

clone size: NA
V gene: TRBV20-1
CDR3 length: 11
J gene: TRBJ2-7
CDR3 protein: CSATVTGGQYF

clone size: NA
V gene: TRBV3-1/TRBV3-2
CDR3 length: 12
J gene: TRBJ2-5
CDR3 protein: CASSQGRETQYF

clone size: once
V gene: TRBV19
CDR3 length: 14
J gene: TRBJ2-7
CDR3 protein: CASSVRGQGEEQYF

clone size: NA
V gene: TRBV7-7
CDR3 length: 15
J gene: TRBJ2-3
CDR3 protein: CASSPGLRDTDTQYF

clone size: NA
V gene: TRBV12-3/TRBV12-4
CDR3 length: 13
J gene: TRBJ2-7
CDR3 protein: CASSLTDNYEQYF

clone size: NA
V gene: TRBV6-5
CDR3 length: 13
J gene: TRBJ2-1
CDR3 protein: CASRGGPYNEQFF

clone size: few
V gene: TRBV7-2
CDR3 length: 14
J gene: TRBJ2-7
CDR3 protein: CASSSRTASYEQYF

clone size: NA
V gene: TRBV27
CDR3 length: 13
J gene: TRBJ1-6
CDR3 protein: CASAPGRFSPLHF